Included here is one TCR beta chain sequence, with context. The sample is drawn from a study of T cell changes during pregnancy in multiple sclerosis. Trimming shortened V by 0 bases and J by 8 bases, and 23 bases separated the two germline ends. The CDR3 spans 17 residues. CDR1 and CDR2 (germline): SGHDT, YYEEEE. This table comes from immunoSEQ multiplex PCR, and its TCRdb copy is limited to in-frame clones, with some not included. The table records about 58,000 clones, around 90% of them present only once. The specimen comprised CD4+ T cells from peripheral blood mononuclear cells, sampled after pregnancy. The chain is built from TRBV5-6 and TRBJ1-2, with D tentatively TRBD1 (5 bases). The source is a female donor in good health, enrolled as a control in a pregnancy study. The CDR3 loop reads CASSLVTGGSPELGYTF. The CDR3 nucleotides are TGTGCCAGCAGCTTGGTCACGGGGGGGAGCCCGGAGTTGGGCTACACCTTC.